The rows below give T cell receptor beta chains drawn from one sample of a study of PD-L1 blockade in urothelial cancer. The method was immunoSEQ multiplex PCR; TCRdb's version includes in-frame clones alone and lacks a portion of them. Of about 130,000 clones listed, approximately 88% were seen once; the top ten hold 2.5% to 4%. Here the sequenced sample was PBMCs, taken around atezolizumab (anti-PD-L1) treatment. These receptors came from a man aged 50-60 years with urothelial cancer. The CDR3 runs from the conserved cysteine through the conserved F or W. A D gene is named only where the DNA matches it firmly. A row's size may be missing; if present it is once, few, many or a size class.

size: few
V: TRBV19
J: TRBJ2-1
D: TRBD2
CDR3: CASRSGTSGRVRLDEQFF
DNA: TGTGCCAGTAGGAGTGGGACTAGCGGGAGGGTAAGATTAGATGAGCAGTTCTTC

size: NA
V: TRBV11-3
J: TRBJ2-1
D: NA
CDR3: CASSLGTENEQFF
DNA: TGTGCCAGCAGCTTAGGGACAGAAAATGAGCAGTTCTTC

size: NA
V: TRBV5-1
J: TRBJ2-7
D: TRBD2
CDR3: CASSHQTSGRAKEQYF
DNA: TGCGCCAGCAGCCACCAGACTAGCGGGAGGGCCAAAGAGCAGTACTTC

size: NA
V: TRBV4-1
J: TRBJ2-1
D: NA
CDR3: CASSQEGGQSGYNEQFF
DNA: TGCGCCAGCAGCCAAGAGGGGGGACAGTCAGGGTACAATGAGCAGTTCTTC

size: few
V: TRBV28
J: TRBJ2-7
D: TRBD2
CDR3: CASGSGRHYEQYF
DNA: TGTGCCAGCGGAAGCGGGAGACACTACGAGCAGTACTTC

size: NA
V: TRBV6-5
J: TRBJ2-2
D: NA
CDR3: CASSYGQPNTGELFF
DNA: TGTGCCAGCAGTTATGGGCAGCCAAACACCGGGGAGCTGTTTTTT

size: NA
V: TRBV7-2
J: TRBJ2-3
D: NA
CDR3: CASSLEGGRRNTQYF
DNA: TGTGCCAGCAGCTTAGAAGGAGGGAGGAGGAATACGCAGTATTTT

size: NA
V: TRBV7-7
J: TRBJ2-2
D: TRBD2
CDR3: CASSRSGSTGELFF
DNA: TGTGCTAGCAGCCGTAGCGGGAGCACCGGGGAGCTGTTTTTT

size: NA
V: TRBV4-1
J: TRBJ1-1
D: TRBD1
CDR3: CASSQEPGTGVTEAFF
DNA: TGCGCCAGCAGCCAAGAACCCGGGACAGGGGTAACTGAAGCTTTCTTT

size: NA
V: TRBV19
J: TRBJ2-6
D: TRBD1
CDR3: CASSGQGGGANVLTF
DNA: TGTGCCAGTAGTGGACAGGGAGGTGGGGCCAACGTCCTGACTTTC

size: NA
V: TRBV27
J: TRBJ2-3
D: TRBD2
CDR3: CASSSVGGRAADTQYF
DNA: TGTGCCAGCAGTTCCGTCGGCGGGAGGGCCGCAGATACGCAGTATTTT

size: NA
V: TRBV7-2
J: TRBJ2-7
D: TRBD2
CDR3: CASSFPSGYEQYF
DNA: TGTGCCAGCAGCTTTCCTAGCGGGTACGAGCAGTACTTC

size: NA
V: TRBV5-1
J: TRBJ2-1
D: TRBD2
CDR3: CASSRLADGNEQFF
DNA: TGCGCCAGCAGCAGACTAGCAGATGGGAATGAGCAGTTCTTC

size: NA
V: TRBV7-3
J: TRBJ2-1
D: NA
CDR3: CASSTGSSYNEQFF
DNA: TGTGCCAGCAGCACGGGGAGCTCCTACAATGAGCAGTTCTTC

size: NA
V: TRBV9
J: TRBJ1-5
D: TRBD1
CDR3: CASSRDRGFQPQHF
DNA: TGTGCCAGCTCCCGGGACAGGGGGTTTCAGCCCCAGCATTTT

size: once
V: TRBV15
J: TRBJ2-7
D: TRBD2
CDR3: CATSRDAGGGYEQYF
DNA: TGTGCCACCAGCAGAGATGCGGGGGGTGGCTACGAGCAGTACTTC

size: NA
V: TRBV27
J: TRBJ1-3
D: NA
CDR3: CASSPSGGNTIYF
DNA: TGTGCCAGCAGTCCTTCGGGAGGAAACACCATATATTTT

size: NA
V: TRBV7-9
J: TRBJ2-2
D: NA
CDR3: CASSQRMTQGKNTGELFF
DNA: TGTGCCAGCAGCCAGCGGATGACCCAAGGGAAGAATACCGGGGAGCTGTTTTTT

size: NA
V: TRBV11-3
J: TRBJ2-7
D: TRBD1
CDR3: CASSLETGYEQYF
DNA: TGTGCCAGCAGCTTAGAGACAGGGTACGAGCAGTACTTC

size: NA
V: TRBV7-2
J: TRBJ2-2
D: TRBD2
CDR3: CASSRLTSGNTGELFF
DNA: TGTGCCAGCAGCCGATTGACTAGCGGGAACACCGGGGAGCTGTTTTTT

size: few
V: TRBV5-4
J: TRBJ2-7
D: TRBD1
CDR3: CASSFPPGQGRFYEQYF
DNA: TGTGCCAGCAGCTTCCCTCCGGGACAGGGGAGGTTCTACGAGCAGTACTTC

size: NA
V: TRBV18
J: TRBJ2-3
D: NA
CDR3: CASSPYSSTDTQYF
DNA: TGTGCCAGCTCACCATACTCCAGCACAGATACGCAGTATTTT

size: NA
V: TRBV11-3
J: TRBJ2-7
D: TRBD1
CDR3: CASSLAPGQSYEQYF
DNA: TGTGCCAGCAGCTTAGCCCCGGGACAGAGCTACGAGCAGTACTTC

size: NA
V: TRBV25-1
J: TRBJ2-5
D: NA
CDR3: CASSEVGQETQYF
DNA: TGTGCCAGCAGTGAAGTCGGCCAAGAGACCCAGTACTTC

size: NA
V: TRBV7-2
J: TRBJ2-1
D: TRBD2
CDR3: CASSPRIGLSGRTGNEQFF
DNA: TGTGCCAGCAGCCCACGGATAGGTCTGAGCGGGAGAACGGGTAATGAGCAGTTCTTC

size: NA
V: TRBV6-5
J: TRBJ1-2
D: NA
CDR3: CASSFSGRANYGYTF
DNA: TGTGCCAGCAGTTTTAGCGGCAGAGCTAACTATGGCTACACCTTC

size: NA
V: TRBV28
J: TRBJ1-2
D: NA
CDR3: CASSPLDRIFYGYTF
DNA: TGTGCCAGCAGCCCTCTAGACCGCATTTTCTATGGCTACACCTTC

size: NA
V: TRBV6-1
J: TRBJ2-1
D: NA
CDR3: CASSLEGRGEQFF
DNA: TGTGCCAGCAGTCTAGAGGGTCGGGGTGAGCAGTTCTTC

size: NA
V: TRBV6-5
J: TRBJ1-4
D: TRBD1
CDR3: CASSTGDRKLFF
DNA: TGTGCCAGCAGCACCGGGGACAGAAAACTGTTTTTT

size: NA
V: TRBV5-1
J: TRBJ2-6
D: NA
CDR3: CASSGSSGANVLTF
DNA: TGCGCCAGTTCGGGGAGCTCTGGGGCCAACGTCCTGACTTTC

size: NA
V: TRBV29-1
J: TRBJ2-1
D: TRBD1
CDR3: CSAGQGGVSEQFF
DNA: TGCAGCGCGGGACAGGGGGGGGTCTCTGAGCAGTTCTTC

size: NA
V: TRBV19
J: TRBJ2-3
D: NA
CDR3: CASRAGRAF
DNA: TGTGCCAGTAGGGCGGGCCGGGCTTTT

size: NA
V: TRBV11-2
J: TRBJ2-5
D: NA
CDR3: CASSLIRDSQETQYF
DNA: TGTGCCAGCAGCTTAATCCGGGACTCTCAAGAGACCCAGTACTTC

size: NA
V: TRBV30
J: TRBJ2-7
D: NA
CDR3: CAWSRIYEQYF
DNA: TGTGCCTGGAGCAGAATTTACGAGCAGTACTTC

size: NA
V: TRBV18
J: TRBJ1-1
D: TRBD1
CDR3: CASSPGQGNTEAFF
DNA: TGTGCCAGCTCACCCGGACAGGGGAACACTGAAGCTTTCTTT

size: NA
V: TRBV15
J: TRBJ2-7
D: TRBD1
CDR3: CATSRELPGQGSEQYF
DNA: TGTGCCACCAGCAGAGAGCTTCCGGGACAGGGAAGCGAGCAGTACTTC

size: NA
V: TRBV10-3
J: TRBJ1-6
D: TRBD1
CDR3: CAISTGGSYNSPLHF
DNA: TGTGCCATCTCGACAGGGGGCTCCTATAATTCACCCCTCCACTTT

size: NA
V: TRBV5-6
J: TRBJ1-2
D: TRBD1
CDR3: CASSLNAGKTGSGYTF
DNA: TGTGCCAGCAGCCTCAACGCCGGAAAGACAGGGAGCGGCTACACCTTC

size: NA
V: TRBV18
J: TRBJ2-7
D: NA
CDR3: CASSPSRSYEQYF
DNA: TGTGCCAGCTCACCATCAAGGAGCTACGAGCAGTACTTC

size: NA
V: TRBV5-1
J: TRBJ2-7
D: NA
CDR3: CASSLAPGGGEQYF
DNA: TGCGCCAGCAGCTTGGCTCCGGGTGGCGGCGAGCAGTACTTC

size: once
V: TRBV5-5
J: TRBJ1-2
D: NA
CDR3: CASSLAGGLDYGYTF
DNA: TGTGCCAGCAGCTTGGCGGGGGGACTCGACTATGGCTACACCTTC

size: NA
V: TRBV4-1
J: TRBJ1-4
D: NA
CDR3: CASSQPRAGANEKLFF
DNA: TGCGCCAGCAGCCAACCACGTGCAGGGGCTAATGAAAAACTGTTTTTT

size: NA
V: TRBV19
J: TRBJ1-6
D: TRBD1
CDR3: CASTMTTGVALHF
DNA: TGTGCCAGTACCATGACCACAGGGGTGGCCCTCCACTTT

size: NA
V: TRBV12-5
J: TRBJ2-7
D: TRBD1
CDR3: CASGRTGGSYEQYF
DNA: TGTGCTAGTGGTCGGACAGGGGGCAGCTACGAGCAGTACTTC

size: NA
V: TRBV6-1
J: TRBJ2-1
D: NA
CDR3: CASRRPADEQFF
DNA: TGTGCCAGCAGGAGACCAGCGGATGAGCAGTTCTTC

size: NA
V: TRBV28
J: TRBJ2-7
D: TRBD1
CDR3: CASSLYAGGPYEQYF
DNA: TGTGCCAGCAGTTTATATGCAGGGGGCCCCTACGAGCAGTACTTC

size: NA
V: TRBV11-3
J: TRBJ2-1
D: NA
CDR3: CASSSSQGSSSYNEQFF
DNA: TGTGCCAGCAGCTCCTCCCAGGGGTCTAGCTCCTACAATGAGCAGTTCTTC

size: NA
V: TRBV28
J: TRBJ1-4
D: NA
CDR3: CASSQREKLFF
DNA: TGTGCCAGCAGCCAGAGGGAAAAACTGTTTTTT